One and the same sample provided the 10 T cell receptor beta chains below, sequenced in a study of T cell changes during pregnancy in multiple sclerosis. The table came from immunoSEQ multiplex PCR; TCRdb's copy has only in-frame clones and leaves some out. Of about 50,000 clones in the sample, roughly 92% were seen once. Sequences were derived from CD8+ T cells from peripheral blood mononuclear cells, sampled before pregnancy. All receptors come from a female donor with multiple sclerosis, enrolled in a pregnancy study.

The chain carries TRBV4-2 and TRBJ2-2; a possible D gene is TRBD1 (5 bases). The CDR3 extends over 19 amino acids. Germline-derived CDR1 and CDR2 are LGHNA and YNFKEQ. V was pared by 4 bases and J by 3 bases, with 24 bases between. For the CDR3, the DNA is TGTGCCAGCAGCCGCCCTCCTCTGGAAGGGGTATGGTACACCGGGGAGCTGTTTTTT. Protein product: CASSRPPLEGVWYTGELFF.

The CDR3 sequence: CASSLGERETQYF. The DNA for the CDR3 is TGTGCCAGCAGTTTAGGGGAGAGAGAGACCCAGTACTTC. The chain employs TRBV27 and TRBJ2-5; D may be TRBD2 (5 bases). The CDR3 length is 13 residues. CDR1 and CDR2 from the germline V gene are MNHEY and SMNVEV (reference sequence). The V gene lost 2 bases and the J gene lost 4 bases, with 8 bases spanning the gap.

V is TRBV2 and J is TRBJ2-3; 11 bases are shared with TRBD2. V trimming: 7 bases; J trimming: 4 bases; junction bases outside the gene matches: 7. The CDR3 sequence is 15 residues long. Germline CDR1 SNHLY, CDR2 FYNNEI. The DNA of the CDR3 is TGTGCCAGCATACATGGACTAGCGGGTGCAGATACGCAGTATTTT. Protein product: CASIHGLAGADTQYF.

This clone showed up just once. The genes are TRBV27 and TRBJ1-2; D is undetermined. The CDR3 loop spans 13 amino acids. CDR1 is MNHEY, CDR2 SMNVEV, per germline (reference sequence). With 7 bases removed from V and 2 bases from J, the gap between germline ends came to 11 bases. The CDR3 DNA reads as TGTGCCAGCATAAGCCCCATAAACTATGGCTACACCTTC. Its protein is CASISPINYGYTF.

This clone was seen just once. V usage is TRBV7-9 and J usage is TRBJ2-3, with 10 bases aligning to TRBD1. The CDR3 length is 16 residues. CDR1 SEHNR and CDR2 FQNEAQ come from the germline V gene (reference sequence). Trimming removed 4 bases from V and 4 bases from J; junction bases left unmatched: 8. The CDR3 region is CASSSRDRGLPDTQYF. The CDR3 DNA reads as TGTGCCAGCAGCTCCCGGGACAGGGGACTTCCAGATACGCAGTATTTT.

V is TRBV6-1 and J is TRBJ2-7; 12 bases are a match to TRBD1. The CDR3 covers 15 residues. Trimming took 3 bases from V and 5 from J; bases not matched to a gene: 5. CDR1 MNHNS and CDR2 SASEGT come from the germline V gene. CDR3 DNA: TGTGCCAGCAGTGATAAGGGGACAGGGGGCCACGAGCAGTACTTC. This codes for CASSDKGTGGHEQYF.

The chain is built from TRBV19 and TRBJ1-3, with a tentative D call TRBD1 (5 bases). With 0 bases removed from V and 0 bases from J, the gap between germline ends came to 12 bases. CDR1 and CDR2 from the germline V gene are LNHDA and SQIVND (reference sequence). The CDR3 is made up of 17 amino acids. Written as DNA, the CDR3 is TGTGCCAGTAGTATAGAAGGAAAGGGGTCCTCTGGAAACACCATATATTTT. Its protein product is CASSIEGKGSSGNTIYF.

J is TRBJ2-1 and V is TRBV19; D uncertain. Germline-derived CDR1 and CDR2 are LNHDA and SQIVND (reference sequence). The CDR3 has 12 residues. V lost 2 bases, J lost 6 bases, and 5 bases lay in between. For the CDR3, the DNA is TGTGCCAGTAGTATACCCGGCAATGAGCAGTTCTTC. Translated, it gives CASSIPGNEQFF. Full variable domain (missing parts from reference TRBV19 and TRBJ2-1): DGGITQSPKYLFRKEGQNVTLSCEQNLNHDAMYWYRQDPGQGLRLIYYSQIVNDFQKGDIAEGYSVSREKKESFPLTVTSAQKNPTAFYLCASSIPGNEQFFGPGTRLTVL.

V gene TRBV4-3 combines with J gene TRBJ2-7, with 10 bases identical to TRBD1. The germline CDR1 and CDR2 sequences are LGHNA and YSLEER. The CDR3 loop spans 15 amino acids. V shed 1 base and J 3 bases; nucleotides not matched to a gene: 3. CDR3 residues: CASSQAGTGVYEQYF. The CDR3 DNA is TGCGCCAGCAGCCAAGCCGGGACAGGGGTCTACGAGCAGTACTTC.

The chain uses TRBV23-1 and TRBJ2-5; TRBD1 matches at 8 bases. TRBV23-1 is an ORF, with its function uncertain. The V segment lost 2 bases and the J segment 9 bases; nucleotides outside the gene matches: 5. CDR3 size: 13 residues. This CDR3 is CASSQPGQESQYF. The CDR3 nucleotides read TGCGCCAGCAGTCAACCGGGACAGGAGTCCCAGTACTTC.